This is a list of T cell receptor beta chains from one sample in a study of T cell repertoires in cytomegalovirus infection. TCRdb reanalysed the reads using MiXCR and keeps one entry per CDR3 protein. The sample holds approximately 990,000 distinct CDR3 sequences; around a third are singletons and the top ten take about 14%. Their antigens are not known. The input for sequencing was cultured CD8+ T cells from PBMCs, taken from culture after CMV antigen stimulation. Every receptor here comes from a human donor in good health (CMV status not recorded). Some clones in this sample may be carry-over from other donors' samples. CDR3s include the opening cysteine and the closing phenylalanine or tryptophan. Each record gives: clone size, V gene, D gene, J gene, CDR3 DNA, CDR3 protein. D genes are given only for firm matches. Expanded clones are given a class, and other clones once, few, many or no size at all.

clone_size: -; v_call: TRBV6-5; d_call: -; j_call: TRBJ1-1; cdr3_nt: TGTGCCAGCAGGACCACCGTTTACACTGAAGCTTTCTTT; cdr3_aa: CASRTTVYTEAFF
clone_size: -; v_call: TRBV10-3; d_call: TRBD1; j_call: TRBJ2-1; cdr3_nt: TGTGCCATCAAGACCGGGACAGGGTGGGACAATGAGCAGTTCTTC; cdr3_aa: CAIKTGTGWDNEQFF
clone_size: few; v_call: TRBV25-1; d_call: -; j_call: TRBJ1-5; cdr3_nt: TGTGCCAGCCCCCTATATGAGGGGGGGGCGAGCAATCAGCCCCAGCATTTT; cdr3_aa: CASPLYEGGASNQPQHF
clone_size: few; v_call: TRBV7-9; d_call: TRBD1; j_call: TRBJ2-7; cdr3_nt: TGTGCCAGCAGCGTACCGGGACAGAGACACGAGCAGTACTTC; cdr3_aa: CASSVPGQRHEQYF
clone_size: few; v_call: TRBV5-1; d_call: TRBD1; j_call: TRBJ1-1; cdr3_nt: TGCGCCAGCAGCTCACAGGGGTTTGCTGAAGCTTTCTTT; cdr3_aa: CASSSQGFAEAFF
clone_size: -; v_call: TRBV7-6; d_call: -; j_call: TRBJ1-2; cdr3_nt: TGTGCCAGCAGCATGCCGTCCGGGGAATCGAACTATGGCTACACCTTC; cdr3_aa: CASSMPSGESNYGYTF
clone_size: few; v_call: TRBV6-5; d_call: -; j_call: TRBJ2-3; cdr3_nt: TGTGCCAGCAGTTCCAGCAGGAGGGGGTTCTCAGATACGCAGTATTTT; cdr3_aa: CASSSSRRGFSDTQYF
clone_size: -; v_call: TRBV29-1; d_call: TRBD1; j_call: TRBJ1-1; cdr3_nt: TGCAGCGTTGAGGAGGGGGCAGGGGCTTTCTTT; cdr3_aa: CSVEEGAGAFF
clone_size: -; v_call: TRBV12-3/TRBV12-4; d_call: TRBD2; j_call: TRBJ2-7; cdr3_nt: TGTGCCAGCAGTCTAGCGGGCCTGCACGAGCAGTACTTC; cdr3_aa: CASSLAGLHEQYF
clone_size: -; v_call: TRBV19; d_call: -; j_call: TRBJ1-2; cdr3_nt: TGTGCCAGTAGTAAACCGGATAACTATGGCTACACCTTC; cdr3_aa: CASSKPDNYGYTF
clone_size: -; v_call: TRBV5-1; d_call: -; j_call: TRBJ2-3; cdr3_nt: TGCGCCAGCAGCCGAATAAATAGCCACACAGATACGCAGTATTTT; cdr3_aa: CASSRINSHTDTQYF
clone_size: few; v_call: TRBV7-6; d_call: -; j_call: TRBJ2-1; cdr3_nt: TGTGCCAGCAGCTTAAACGGGGGTTCGAATGAGCAGTTCTTC; cdr3_aa: CASSLNGGSNEQFF
clone_size: few; v_call: TRBV7-3; d_call: TRBD1; j_call: TRBJ1-2; cdr3_nt: TGTGCCAGCAGCTCGGCTCCGGGACAGCTTTATGGCTACACCTTC; cdr3_aa: CASSSAPGQLYGYTF
clone_size: -; v_call: TRBV7-2; d_call: -; j_call: TRBJ2-7; cdr3_nt: TGTGTCAGCAGCTTGGGACCGCCGACCTACGAGCAGTACTTC; cdr3_aa: CVSSLGPPTYEQYF
clone_size: -; v_call: TRBV19; d_call: -; j_call: TRBJ1-5; cdr3_nt: TGTGCCAGTAGTCGACACAGGGAAGTAAATCAGCCCCAGCATTTT; cdr3_aa: CASSRHREVNQPQHF
clone_size: few; v_call: TRBV18; d_call: TRBD2; j_call: TRBJ2-7; cdr3_nt: TGTGCCAGCTCACCACAGGGCCTAGCGGAGTACGAGCAGTACTTC; cdr3_aa: CASSPQGLAEYEQYF
clone_size: few; v_call: TRBV19; d_call: -; j_call: TRBJ1-1; cdr3_nt: TGTGCCAGTAGGCTACAGATGAACACTGAAGCTTTCTTT; cdr3_aa: CASRLQMNTEAFF
clone_size: many; v_call: TRBV12-5; d_call: -; j_call: TRBJ1-5; cdr3_nt: TGTGCTAGTGGTTTCGGTACGGCTAGCAATCAGCCCCAGCATTTT; cdr3_aa: CASGFGTASNQPQHF
clone_size: many; v_call: TRBV6-5; d_call: -; j_call: TRBJ2-2; cdr3_nt: TGTGCCAGCAGCCTCGATTTACCGAACACCGGGGAGCTGTTTTTT; cdr3_aa: CASSLDLPNTGELFF
clone_size: -; v_call: TRBV5-6; d_call: -; j_call: TRBJ2-3; cdr3_nt: TGTGCCAGCAGCTTGGATGGAGATTACACAGATACGCAGTATTTT; cdr3_aa: CASSLDGDYTDTQYF
clone_size: -; v_call: TRBV11-2; d_call: -; j_call: TRBJ2-1; cdr3_nt: TGTGCCAGCACCCCCGGGGGCGCTAAGTTCTTC; cdr3_aa: CASTPGGAKFF